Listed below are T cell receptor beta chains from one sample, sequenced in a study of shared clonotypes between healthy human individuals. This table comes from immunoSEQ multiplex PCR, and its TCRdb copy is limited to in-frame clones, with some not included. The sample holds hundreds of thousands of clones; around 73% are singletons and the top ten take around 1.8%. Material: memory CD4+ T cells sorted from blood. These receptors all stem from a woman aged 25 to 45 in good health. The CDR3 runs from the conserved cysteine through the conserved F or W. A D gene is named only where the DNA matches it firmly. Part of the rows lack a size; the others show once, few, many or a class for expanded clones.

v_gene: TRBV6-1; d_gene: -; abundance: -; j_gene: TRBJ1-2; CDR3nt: TGTGCCAGCAGGCACACCTCAACGGACACCTTC; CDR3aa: CASRHTSTDTF
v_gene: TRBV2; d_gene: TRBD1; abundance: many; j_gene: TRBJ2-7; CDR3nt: TGTGCCAGCAGTGAGCAGGGGGCGCGTGCGGTTCTGTCCTTC; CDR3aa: CASSEQGARAVLSF
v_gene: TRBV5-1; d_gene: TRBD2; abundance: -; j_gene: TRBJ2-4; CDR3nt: TGCGCCAGCAGCACGGAAGCGGGAGGGACCAAAAACATTCAGTACTTC; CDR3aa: CASSTEAGGTKNIQYF
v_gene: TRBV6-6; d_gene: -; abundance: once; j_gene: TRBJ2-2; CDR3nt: TGTGCCAGCAGTTACTCGAGCACCGGGGAGCTGTTTTTT; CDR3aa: CASSYSSTGELFF
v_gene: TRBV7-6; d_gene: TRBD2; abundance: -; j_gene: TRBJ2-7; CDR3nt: TGTGCCAGCAGCACTGAGGCCTCGGGACTAGCCTACGAGCAGTACTTC; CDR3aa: CASSTEASGLAYEQYF
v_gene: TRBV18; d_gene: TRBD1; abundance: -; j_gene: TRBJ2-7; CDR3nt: TGTGCCAGCTCACCGCGGACAGGGGGCGCCGAGCAGTACTTC; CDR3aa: CASSPRTGGAEQYF
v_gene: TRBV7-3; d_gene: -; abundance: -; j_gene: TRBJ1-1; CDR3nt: TGTGCCAGCAGCCCTCAGGGGCTGGGGGACACTGAAGCTTTCTTT; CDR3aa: CASSPQGLGDTEAFF
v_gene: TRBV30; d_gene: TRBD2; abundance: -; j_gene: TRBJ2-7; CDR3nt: TGTGCCTGGAGAGTCGGGAGGGCCGGTGAGCAGTACTTC; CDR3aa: CAWRVGRAGEQYF
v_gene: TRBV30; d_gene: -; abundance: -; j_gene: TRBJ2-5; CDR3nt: TGTGCCTGGAAGTCGGGCGGGGAGACCCAGTACTTC; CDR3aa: CAWKSGGETQYF
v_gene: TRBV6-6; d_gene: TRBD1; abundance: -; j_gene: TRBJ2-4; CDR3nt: TGTGCCATAGGTCGACAGGGACAAAACATTCAGTACTTC; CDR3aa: CAIGRQGQNIQYF
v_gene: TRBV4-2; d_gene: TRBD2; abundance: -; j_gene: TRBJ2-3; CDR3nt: TGTGCCAGCAGCCAAGAACCCCTAGCGGGGGGCCTCCATAGCACAGATACGCAGTATTTT; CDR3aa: CASSQEPLAGGLHSTDTQYF
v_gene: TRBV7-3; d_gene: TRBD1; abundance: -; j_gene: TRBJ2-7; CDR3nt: TGTGCCAGCAGCCCCGGACAGGAGTACGAGCAGTACTTC; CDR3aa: CASSPGQEYEQYF
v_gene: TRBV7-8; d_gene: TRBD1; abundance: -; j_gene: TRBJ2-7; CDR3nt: TGTGCCAGCAGCTTGATGGGACAGGGATCCTACGAGCAGTACTTC; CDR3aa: CASSLMGQGSYEQYF
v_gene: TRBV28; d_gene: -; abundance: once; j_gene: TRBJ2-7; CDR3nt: TGTGCCACCTCTTTCGGGAGTTACGAGCAGTACTTC; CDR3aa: CATSFGSYEQYF
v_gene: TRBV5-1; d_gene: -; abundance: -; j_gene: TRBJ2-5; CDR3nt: TGCGCCAGCAGCTCGGTAGGGGAGGTGGGGGAGACCCAGTACTTC; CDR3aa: CASSSVGEVGETQYF
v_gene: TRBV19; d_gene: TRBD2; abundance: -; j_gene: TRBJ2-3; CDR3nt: TGTGCCAGTAGTACGGGACTAGTTGGCCTAAAAGATACGCAGTATTTT; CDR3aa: CASSTGLVGLKDTQYF
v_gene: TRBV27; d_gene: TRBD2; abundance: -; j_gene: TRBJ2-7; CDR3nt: TGTGCCAGCAGTTTAGCTCGGGGGGAAGGATCCTACGAGCAGTACTTC; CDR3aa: CASSLARGEGSYEQYF
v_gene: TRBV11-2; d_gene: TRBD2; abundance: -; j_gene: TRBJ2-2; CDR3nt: TGTGCCAGCAGCCCAGAGCTAGCGGGAGCCGGGGAGCTGTTTTTT; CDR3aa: CASSPELAGAGELFF
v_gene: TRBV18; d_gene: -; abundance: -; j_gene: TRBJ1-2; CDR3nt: TGTGCCAGCTCCCCTACAAGCCTGACAGGTGCTTATGGCTACACCTTC; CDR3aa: CASSPTSLTGAYGYTF
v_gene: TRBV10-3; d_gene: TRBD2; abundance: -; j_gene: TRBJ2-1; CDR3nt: TGTGCCATCAGTGATGGGGACTACATATCATTCGAGCAGTTCTTC; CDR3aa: CAISDGDYISFEQFF
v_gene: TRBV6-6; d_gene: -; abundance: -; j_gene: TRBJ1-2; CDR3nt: TGTGCCAGCAGTTACTCAACAGCCACCTATGGCTACACCTTC; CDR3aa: CASSYSTATYGYTF
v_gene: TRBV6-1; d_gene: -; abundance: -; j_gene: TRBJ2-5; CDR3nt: TGTGCCAGCGGCGGGCTGGGCCAAGAGACCCAGTACTTC; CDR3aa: CASGGLGQETQYF
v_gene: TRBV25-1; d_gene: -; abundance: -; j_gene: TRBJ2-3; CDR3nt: TGTGCCAGCAGTGAAGACTCTAGCACAGATACGCAGTATTTT; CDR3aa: CASSEDSSTDTQYF
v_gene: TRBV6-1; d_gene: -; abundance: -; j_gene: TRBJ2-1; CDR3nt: TGTGCCAGCAGTGAAGTTGGGAAGAGGGCTTACAATGAGCAGTTCTTC; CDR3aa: CASSEVGKRAYNEQFF
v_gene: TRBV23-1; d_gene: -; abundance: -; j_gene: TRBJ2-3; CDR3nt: TGCGCCAGTCCGAAACGGACGGAGCCCACAGATACGCAGTATTTT; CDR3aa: CASPKRTEPTDTQYF
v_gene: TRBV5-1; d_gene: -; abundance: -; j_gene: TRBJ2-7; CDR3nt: TGCGCCAGCAGCTTGGAGGGCGAGGCCGAGCAGTACTTC; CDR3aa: CASSLEGEAEQYF
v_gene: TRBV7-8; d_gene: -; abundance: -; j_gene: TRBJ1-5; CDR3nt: TGTGCCAGCAGCTTAAGATGGGACTGGAATCAGCCCCAGCATTTT; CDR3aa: CASSLRWDWNQPQHF
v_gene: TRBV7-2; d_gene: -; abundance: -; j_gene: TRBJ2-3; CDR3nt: TGTGCCAGCAGCTTAGCTCGGACTAGCACAGATACGCAGTATTTT; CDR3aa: CASSLARTSTDTQYF
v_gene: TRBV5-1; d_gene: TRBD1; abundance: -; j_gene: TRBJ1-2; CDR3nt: TGCGCCAGCAGCCTGGACAGGTTCTATGGCTACACCTTC; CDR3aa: CASSLDRFYGYTF
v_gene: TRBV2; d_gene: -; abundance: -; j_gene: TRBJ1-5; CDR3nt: TGTGCCAGCAGTTCCCTAGGGGTCTATAGCAATCAGCCCCAGCATTTT; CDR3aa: CASSSLGVYSNQPQHF
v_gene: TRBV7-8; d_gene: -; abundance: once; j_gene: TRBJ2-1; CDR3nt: TGTGCCAGCAGCGCAGCCGGGACTGGCTACAATGAGCAGTTCTTC; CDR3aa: CASSAAGTGYNEQFF
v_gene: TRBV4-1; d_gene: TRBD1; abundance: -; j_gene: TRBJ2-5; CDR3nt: TGCGCCAGCAGCCAGACGGAAGGGACAGGGTACGTTGAGACCCAGTACTTC; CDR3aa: CASSQTEGTGYVETQYF
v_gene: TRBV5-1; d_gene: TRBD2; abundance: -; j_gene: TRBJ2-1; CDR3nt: TGCGCCAGCAGCTTGGATGGGACTAGCGGGAGTGATGAGCAGTTCTTC; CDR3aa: CASSLDGTSGSDEQFF
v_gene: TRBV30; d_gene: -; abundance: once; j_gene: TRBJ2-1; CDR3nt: TGTGCCTGGAGCCTACTAGACAATGAGCAGTTCTTC; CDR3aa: CAWSLLDNEQFF
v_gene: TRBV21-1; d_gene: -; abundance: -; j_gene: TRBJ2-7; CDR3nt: TGTGCCAGAACCCGATGGGGAGGCGAGCAGTACTTC; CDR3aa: CARTRWGGEQYF
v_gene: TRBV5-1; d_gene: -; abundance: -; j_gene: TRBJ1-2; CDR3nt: TGCGCCAGCAAGGCAGGGGAGAACGGCTACACCTTC; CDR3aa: CASKAGENGYTF
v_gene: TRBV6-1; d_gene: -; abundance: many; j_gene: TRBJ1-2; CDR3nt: TGTGCCAGCAGCGGCAGGGGCGACTATGGCTACACCTTC; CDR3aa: CASSGRGDYGYTF
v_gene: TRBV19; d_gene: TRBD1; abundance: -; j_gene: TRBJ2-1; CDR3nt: TGTGCCAGTAGTGACAGGGGGGTGAGGGATGAGCAGTTCTTC; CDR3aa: CASSDRGVRDEQFF
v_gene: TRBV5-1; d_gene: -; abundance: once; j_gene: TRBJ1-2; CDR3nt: TGCGCCAGCAGCCGAACAGACAGGAACTATGGCTACACCTTC; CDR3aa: CASSRTDRNYGYTF
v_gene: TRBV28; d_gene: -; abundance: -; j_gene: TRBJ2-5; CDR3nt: TGTGCCAGCAGCCCATTCAAGTTAAAGAATCCGGGGGAGACCCAGTACTTC; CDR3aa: CASSPFKLKNPGETQYF
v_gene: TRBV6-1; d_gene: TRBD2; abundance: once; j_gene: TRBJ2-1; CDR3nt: TGTGCCAGCAGTCGTCTAGCGGGGGGCAATGAGCAGTTCTTC; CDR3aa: CASSRLAGGNEQFF
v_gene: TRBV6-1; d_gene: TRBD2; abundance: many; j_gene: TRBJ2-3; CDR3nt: TGTGCCACAGGACTAGCAGTCACAGATACGCAGTATTTT; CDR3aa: CATGLAVTDTQYF
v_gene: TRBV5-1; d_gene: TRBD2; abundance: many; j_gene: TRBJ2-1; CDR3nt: TGCGCCAGCAGCCTACTAGCTAGGTCGGCCGGGAGGGCCTCAAATGAGCAGTTCTTC; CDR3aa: CASSLLARSAGRASNEQFF
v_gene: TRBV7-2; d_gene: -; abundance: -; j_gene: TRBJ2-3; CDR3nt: TGTGCCAGCAGTCCTACCGGGACTCCGTCTAGCACAGATACGCAGTATTTT; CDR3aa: CASSPTGTPSSTDTQYF
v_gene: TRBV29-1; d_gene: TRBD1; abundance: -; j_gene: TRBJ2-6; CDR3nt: TGCAGCGCCAGGGGGAGTGACGCTGGGGCCAACGTCCTGACTTTC; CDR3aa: CSARGSDAGANVLTF
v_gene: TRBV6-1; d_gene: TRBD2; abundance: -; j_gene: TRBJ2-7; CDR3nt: TGTGCCAGCAGTCCGGAGGGACTAGCCCTCCGACAGTACTTC; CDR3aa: CASSPEGLALRQYF
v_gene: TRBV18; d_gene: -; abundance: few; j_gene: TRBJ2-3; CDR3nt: TGTGCCAGCTCTACAGGGTCAGCAGATACGCAGTATTTT; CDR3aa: CASSTGSADTQYF
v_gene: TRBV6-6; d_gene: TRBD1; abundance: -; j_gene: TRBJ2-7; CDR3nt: TGTGCCAGCAGCGACAGGGGCTACGAGCAGTACTTC; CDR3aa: CASSDRGYEQYF
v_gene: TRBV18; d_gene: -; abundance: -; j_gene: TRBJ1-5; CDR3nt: TGTGCCAGCTCACCAGGTGATGTTCAGCCCCAGCATTTT; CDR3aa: CASSPGDVQPQHF
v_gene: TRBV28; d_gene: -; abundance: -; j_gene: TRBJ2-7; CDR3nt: TGTGCCATCGAGTCCCGGACGCCATACGAGCAGTACTTC; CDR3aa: CAIESRTPYEQYF
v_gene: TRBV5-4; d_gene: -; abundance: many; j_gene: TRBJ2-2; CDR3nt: TGTGCCAGCAGCGGGCCCTTATTTCCCGGGGAGCTGTTTTTT; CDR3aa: CASSGPLFPGELFF